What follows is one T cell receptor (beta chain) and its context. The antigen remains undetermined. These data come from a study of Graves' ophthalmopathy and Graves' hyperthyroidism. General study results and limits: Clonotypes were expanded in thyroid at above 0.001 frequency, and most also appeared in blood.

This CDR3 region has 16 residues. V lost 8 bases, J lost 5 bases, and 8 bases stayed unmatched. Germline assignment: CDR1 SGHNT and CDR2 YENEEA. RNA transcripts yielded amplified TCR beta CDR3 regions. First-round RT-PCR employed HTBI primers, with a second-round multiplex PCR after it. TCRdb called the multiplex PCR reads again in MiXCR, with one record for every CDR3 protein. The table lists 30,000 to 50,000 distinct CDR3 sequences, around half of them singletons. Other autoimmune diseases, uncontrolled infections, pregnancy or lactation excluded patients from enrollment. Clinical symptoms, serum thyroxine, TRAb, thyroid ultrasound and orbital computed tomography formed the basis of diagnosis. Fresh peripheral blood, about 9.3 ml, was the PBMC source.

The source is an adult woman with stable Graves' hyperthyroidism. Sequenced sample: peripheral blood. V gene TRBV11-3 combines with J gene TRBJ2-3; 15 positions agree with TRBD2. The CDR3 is CASSRPGLAGGDTQYF. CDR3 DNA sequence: TGTGCCAGCTCCCGCCCGGGACTAGCGGGAGGAGATACGCAGTATTTT.